The source of this T cell receptor beta chain is a study of CD8+ T cells in alopecia areata. Germline values: CDR1 MNHEY, CDR2 SMNVEV (reference sequence). The CDR3 runs to 14 residues. V lost 6 bases to trimming and J lost 7 bases; unmatched junction nucleotides: 8. Sequencing templates came from extracted RNA that was reverse transcribed into cDNA. Clones were sequenced by immunoSEQ multiplex PCR, and TCRdb holds only the in-frame ones, with some missing. The repertoire includes approximately 98,000 clones, 45% to 60% of them detected once, and around a quarter sits in the top ten. From alopecia areata patients, lesional scalp punch biopsies and peripheral blood were collected. From PBMCs, CD4+ and CD8+ T cells were sorted.

The origin of this receptor is a human donor with alopecia areata. The chain couples TRBV27 to TRBJ2-1, with 8 nucleotides matching TRBD2. The sample comprised NKG2D-low CD8+ T cells sorted from blood. The CDR3 DNA reads TGTGCCAGCAGATACGGGAGGGCTGAGAATGAGCAGTTCTTC. Its protein is CASRYGRAENEQFF.